The 16 T cell receptor beta chains below all came from one sample that was sequenced in a study of blood T cell repertoires in COVID-19 (dated by TCRdb to the early 2020s). Receptors were amplified or captured by the immunoSEQ multiplex PCR assay. Here the immuneACCESS table is served through TCRdb, limited to in-frame sequences with V and J called. Missing clones are a known gap in these copies; in checked studies unresolved V genes cover under half, and the rest lacks a known reason. In all, the sample holds some 700,000 clones, and approximately 90% of those were seen once. The top ten clonotypes cover under 0.3% of the sample. The material sequenced was peripheral blood. All receptors derive from a woman under 30 with acute or convalescent COVID-19.

The V call is TRBV11-2, the J call TRBJ1-6, with 7 bases aligning to TRBD1. The J segment lost 10 bases and the V segment lost 3 bases, leaving 6 bases of the junction unmatched. Germline-derived CDR1 and CDR2 are SGHAT and FQNNGV. The CDR3 runs to 14 residues. The CDR3 coding sequence is TGTGCCAGCAGCTTGGGACAGAAGCGGTCACCCCTCCACTTT. Translating gives CASSLGQKRSPLHF.

This clone turned up a few times. The chain recombines TRBV7-2 with TRBJ1-4; TRBD1 might be the D (6 bases). The V gene's germline CDR1 is SGHTA and CDR2 FQGNSA. V lost 2 bases to trimming and J lost 8 bases, with 12 bases between them. The CDR3 totals 14 residues. The CDR3 DNA reads TGTGCCAGCAGCTTACTACAGGGCGGCGAAAAACTGTTTTTT. This sequence encodes CASSLLQGGEKLFF. The full variable domain, rest sourced from reference TRBV7-2 and TRBJ1-4, is GAGVSQSPSNKVTEKGKDVELRCDPISGHTALYWYRQSLGQGLEFLIYFQGNSAPDKSGLPSDRFSAERTGGSVSTLTIQRTQQEDSAVYLCASSLLQGGEKLFFGSGTQLSVL.

This chain uses TRBV19 with TRBJ1-5; tentative D call: TRBD1 (5 bases). This CDR3 spans 15 amino acids. V was trimmed by 5 bases and J by 1 base, leaving 12 bases between them. The germline V gene encodes CDR1 LNHDA and CDR2 SQIVND (reference sequence). The CDR3 reads CASSFQGGSNQPQHF. The CDR3 nucleotides read TGTGCCAGTAGTTTTCAGGGTGGAAGCAATCAGCCCCAGCATTTT.

This clone was seen just once. This sequence joins TRBV12-3 or TRBV12-4 and TRBJ2-3; D is unclear. The CDR3 covers 13 residues. Trimming pared 8 bases from V and 4 bases from J, leaving 13 bases between. For the CDR3, the DNA is TGTGCCAGCGGTCCCCCAAGCGCAGATACGCAGTATTTT. Protein product: CASGPPSADTQYF.

J is TRBJ1-2 and V is TRBV5-1; 7 nucleotides match TRBD1. Looked up from germline, CDR1 is SGHRS and CDR2 is YFSETQ. V trimming: 1 base; J trimming: 7 bases; junction bases outside the gene matches: 7. The CDR3 extends over 14 amino acids. CDR3 in amino acids: CASSLTTTGAGYTF. The CDR3 nucleotides are TGCGCCAGCAGCTTGACCACCACAGGGGCTGGCTACACCTTC.

The V gene is TRBV10-3, the J gene TRBJ2-2; the match to TRBD2 covers 8 bases. Trimming cost V 7 bases and J 0 bases; bases outside gene matches: 7. The CDR3 consists of 16 residues. CDR1 and CDR2 (germline): ENHRY, SYGVKD. The CDR3 is CAITRAGEANTGELFF. As DNA, the CDR3 is TGTGCCATCACTAGAGCGGGGGAGGCGAACACCGGGGAGCTGTTTTTT.

This rearrangement joins TRBV11-1 to TRBJ1-1; no clear D. V shed 2 bases and J shed 5 bases, with 6 bases lying between them. There are 12 residues in the CDR3. Germline CDR1 is SGHAT and CDR2 is FQDESV (reference sequence). The CDR3, as DNA: TGTGCCAGCAGCTTATCGCGGACTGAAGCTTTCTTT. This translates into CASSLSRTEAFF.

The chain links TRBV9 to TRBJ2-7; weak D call: TRBD1 (5 bases). This CDR3 region has 15 residues. Germline CDR1 and CDR2: SGDLS and YYNGEE. The V end was cut by 4 bases, the J end by 7 bases, with 21 bases between. The CDR3: CASSPLTAHDGEQYF. The CDR3 coding sequence is TGTGCCAGCAGCCCACTGACAGCCCATGACGGTGAGCAGTACTTC.

V and J are TRBV10-1 and TRBJ1-2; D unclear. CDR1 and CDR2 from the germline V gene are WNHNN and SYGVQD (reference sequence). Trimming stripped 8 bases from V and 2 bases from J, with 9 bases between. The CDR3 covers 12 residues. CDR3 amino acids: CASPTGNYGYTF. CDR3 nucleotide sequence: TGCGCCAGCCCGACCGGGAACTATGGCTACACCTTC.

This clone was counted between two and nine times. The V gene is TRBV5-1, the J gene TRBJ2-1; 8 bases map to TRBD1. Germline CDR1 SGHRS, CDR2 YFSETQ. The CDR3 consists of 16 residues. Unmatched junction bases numbered 8, after V lost 4 bases and J lost 2 bases. The CDR3 nucleotides read TGCGCCAGCAGCCTCTACGGACAGGGAACCTACAATGAGCAGTTCTTC. Residues: CASSLYGQGTYNEQFF.

The gene calls are TRBV18 and TRBJ2-1; perhaps TRBD1 as D (6 bases). V dropped 3 bases and J dropped 5 bases, with 17 bases sitting between them. Germline assignment: CDR1 KGHSH and CDR2 LQKENI. The CDR3 has 16 residues. The CDR3 sequence: CASSPRQVDLDNEQFF. DNA of the CDR3: TGTGCCAGCTCACCTCGACAGGTGGACCTGGACAATGAGCAGTTCTTC.

This clone was recorded once. Here the CDR3 DNA reads TGTGCCAGCTCTACAGGGGCACAGCAGTTCTTC. Translation gives CASSTGAQQFF. This chain joins TRBV6-5 and TRBJ2-1; TRBD1 agrees at 7 bases. This CDR3 region has 11 residues. The trim removed 8 bases at V and 11 bases at J, leaving 6 bases unmatched. The germline V gene encodes CDR1 MNHEY and CDR2 SVGAGI.

This clone was counted a single time. V gene TRBV6-5 combines with J gene TRBJ1-2, with TRBD1 identical over 9 bases. This CDR3 comprises 15 residues. Losses at the gene ends were 5 bases for V and 4 bases for J; bases not matched to a gene: 8. Per germline, CDR1 MNHEY and CDR2 SVGAGI. The CDR3 bases are TGTGCCAGCAGTCCGGACAGGGGTCTTGTCTATGGCTACACCTTC. This translates into CASSPDRGLVYGYTF.

The V and J genes are TRBV11-2 and TRBJ2-7; D perhaps matches TRBD1 (6 bases). Germline V CDR1 and CDR2: SGHAT, FQNNGV. V lost 2 bases and J 2 bases, leaving 7 bases between the germline ends. This CDR3 contains 13 residues. The CDR3 is CASSLTGTYEQYF. The CDR3 nucleotides read TGTGCCAGCAGCTTAACAGGGACCTACGAGCAGTACTTC.

The CDR3 coding sequence is TGTGCCAGCAGTAGGACTAGCGCGATCTACGAGCAGTACTTC. Its protein is CASSRTSAIYEQYF. The rearrangement joins TRBV6-5 to TRBJ2-7; 9 bases line up with TRBD2. This CDR3 region has 14 residues. Unmatched junction bases numbered 5, after V lost 5 bases and J lost 3 bases. CDR1 MNHEY and CDR2 SVGAGI come from the germline V gene.

The chain uses TRBV5-1 and TRBJ1-2; D is perhaps TRBD1 (6 bases). V was shortened by 4 bases and J by 0 bases, with 10 bases between the two germline ends. The CDR3 is 14 residues long. Germline values: CDR1 SGHRS, CDR2 YFSETQ. Written as DNA, the CDR3 is TGCGCCAGCAGCCCAGGACAGCCTAACTATGGCTACACCTTC. Encoded protein: CASSPGQPNYGYTF. The full variable domain, its missing parts supplied by reference TRBV5-1 and TRBJ1-2, is KAGVTQTPRYLIKTRGQQVTLSCSPISGHRSVSWYQQTPGQGLQFLFEYFSETQRNKGNFPGRFSGRQFSNSRSEMNVSTLELGDSALYLCASSPGQPNYGYTFGSGTRLTVV.